The next 21 T cell receptor beta chains were all read from a single sample in a study of blood T cells in healthy people across ages. A J-beta primer mix and a sample-barcoded 5' primer were used in a second PCR of about 7 to 12 cycles. Via MiXCR, TCRdb re-called the 5' RACE reads, giving one row per CDR3 protein. The repertoire includes a few hundred thousand distinct CDR3 sequences, 45% to 60% of them detected once, and under 65% sits in the top ten. Sequenced: blood. The receptors shown here come from a man aged 55 to 70 in good health.

The sample holds one count of this clonotype. The V call is TRBV7-2, the J call TRBJ2-1; 8 bases line up with TRBD2. Looked up from germline, CDR1 is SGHTA and CDR2 is FQGNSA. CDR3 size: 15 residues. The V segment lost 6 bases and the J segment 7 bases; nucleotides outside the gene matches: 11. The CDR3 coding sequence is TGTGCCAGCAGGTTGGACTTAGCGGGGCGGAATGAGCAGTTCTTC. It encodes CASRLDLAGRNEQFF. Filled out from reference TRBV7-2 and TRBJ2-1, the complete variable domain reads GAGVSQSPSNKVTEKGKDVELRCDPISGHTALYWYRQSLGQGLEFLIYFQGNSAPDKSGLPSDRFSAERTGGSVSTLTIQRTQQEDSAVYLCASRLDLAGRNEQFFGPGTRLTVL.

Notes on this clonotype: Since a much larger clone is just one base distant, this may be a read error. J is TRBJ2-5 and V is TRBV7-8; TRBD2 might be the D (7 bases). The germline gives CDR1 SGHVS, CDR2 FQNEAQ. Trimming pared 4 bases from V and 7 bases from J, leaving 19 bases between. The length of the CDR3 is 15 residues. CDR3 sequence (DNA): TGTGCCAGCAGCTCGGTCCGGGACGGGGGGCCGACCCAGTACTTC. It encodes CASSSVRDGGPTQYF.

The gene calls are TRBV12-3 or TRBV12-4 and TRBJ1-1; D not resolved. The CDR3 is 14 residues long. The V end lost 6 bases, the J end lost 4 bases, and 15 bases lay between the germline ends. The CDR3 loop is CASRVDAEGTEAFF. The CDR3 bases are TGTGCCAGCAGGGTTGACGCGGAGGGCACTGAAGCTTTCTTT.

The genes are TRBV20-1 and TRBJ2-1, with D possibly TRBD2 on 6 matching bases. In germline, CDR1 is DFQATT, CDR2 SNEGSKA (reference sequence). This CDR3 is 16 amino acids long. Trimming took 5 bases from V and 4 from J, leaving 21 bases between them. CDR3 residues: CSAPPLTRRLYNEQFF. For the CDR3, the DNA is TGCAGTGCTCCGCCCCTGACTAGAAGGCTGTACAATGAGCAGTTCTTC.

This clonotype was counted a single time. The CDR3 DNA is TGTGCCAGCAGCCCGGGACTAGCGAGTTACAATGAGCAGTTCTTC. Amino acid sequence: CASSPGLASYNEQFF. The chain employs TRBV7-2 and TRBJ2-1, with 10 bases fitting TRBD2. Trimming removed 5 bases from V and 4 bases from J; junction bases left unmatched: 5. This CDR3 is built from 15 residues. Germline V gene data show CDR1 as SGHTA and CDR2 as FQGNSA.

Many counts were recorded for this clonotype. The rearrangement joins TRBV28 to TRBJ1-6; D possibly corresponds to TRBD1 (6 bases). The CDR3 is made up of 17 amino acids. Trimming removed 3 bases at V and 8 bases at J, with 20 bases between. CDR1 and CDR2 (germline): MDHEN, SYDVKM. The CDR3 here is CASSFPLTGTLYSPLHF. CDR3 DNA: TGTGCCAGCAGTTTTCCCCTGACAGGTACCCTATATTCACCCCTCCACTTT.

This clonotype was seen many times. The rearrangement joins TRBV10-3 to TRBJ1-2, with D possibly matching TRBD1 (6 bases). The CDR3 has 13 amino acids. Germline CDR1 is ENHRY and CDR2 is SYGVKD. Trimming took off 4 bases at V and 2 bases at J, with 8 bases between the two ends. The CDR3 loop reads CAISATGNYGYTF. The CDR3 DNA follows: TGTGCCATCAGTGCCACAGGGAACTATGGCTACACCTTC.

This chain links TRBV2 with TRBJ2-1; D may be TRBD1 (6 bases). Per germline, CDR1 SNHLY and CDR2 FYNNEI. The CDR3 extends over 12 amino acids. Trimming pared 6 bases from V and 9 bases from J, leaving 12 bases between. In nucleotides, the CDR3 is TGTGCCAGCAGCGTACAGGGAGCTGAGCAGTTCTTC. Its protein product is CASSVQGAEQFF.

The rearrangement uses TRBV12-3 or TRBV12-4 and TRBJ2-7, with TRBD1 matching 7 bases. This CDR3 contains 14 residues. Trimming removed 7 bases from V and 9 bases from J; junction bases left unmatched: 15. The CDR3 loop reads CASTPSGRGKVQYF. The DNA for the CDR3 is TGTGCCAGCACCCCATCCGGCAGGGGGAAGGTGCAGTACTTC.

The V call is TRBV4-1, the J call TRBJ2-1, with a weak D call TRBD2 (5 bases). V dropped 1 base and J dropped 1 base, with 14 bases sitting between them. Germline V CDR1 and CDR2: MGHRA, YSYEKL. The CDR3 totals 17 residues. The CDR3 spells CASSQVIRGWSYNEQFF. CDR3 nucleotide sequence: TGCGCCAGCAGCCAAGTAATCCGGGGTTGGTCCTACAATGAGCAGTTCTTC.

In its sample, this clonotype was seen a few times. The rearrangement links TRBV7-2 to TRBJ1-2, with TRBD1 identical over 7 bases. Germline V gene sequence: CDR1 SGHTA, CDR2 FQGNSA. The CDR3 extends over 12 amino acids. V dropped 5 bases and J dropped 3; count of bases not matched to a gene: 0. The DNA for the CDR3 is TGTGCCAGCAGCGACAGGGACTATGGCTACACCTTC. Amino acid sequence: CASSDRDYGYTF.

This sequence joins TRBV28 and TRBJ2-1, with a weak D call TRBD2 (6 bases). Per the germline V gene, CDR1 is MDHEN and CDR2 is SYDVKM. The CDR3 runs 16 residues. Trimming removed 11 bases from V and 2 bases from J, with 22 bases in between. CDR3: CAGRGYGGETYNEQFF. CDR3 sequence (DNA): TGTGCCGGCCGCGGGTACGGGGGAGAAACCTACAATGAGCAGTTCTTC.

This clonotype was counted ten times or more. The rearrangement joins TRBV4-2 to TRBJ2-6; TRBD1 matches 8 bases. The CDR3 has 20 amino acids. Germline V gene lookup returns CDR1 LGHNA and CDR2 YNFKEQ. The ends lost 2 bases at V and 0 bases at J; junction bases unmatched: 12. CDR3 sequence reads: CASSQHGTAGGTSGANVLTF. The CDR3 DNA is TGTGCCAGCAGCCAACACGGAACGGCAGGGGGCACCTCTGGGGCCAACGTCCTGACTTTC.

The chain uses TRBV20-1 and TRBJ1-6, with D possibly being TRBD1 (5 bases). Looked up from germline, CDR1 is DFQATT and CDR2 is SNEGSKA (reference sequence). Trimming took off 1 base at V and 2 bases at J, with 9 bases between the two ends. This CDR3 contains 15 residues. This CDR3 reads CSARVGGAYNSPLHF. CDR3 DNA sequence: TGCAGTGCTAGAGTTGGGGGGGCCTATAATTCACCCCTCCACTTT.

V and J are TRBV11-3 and TRBJ2-7; D not resolved. The closer fit of TRBJ2-5 to the DNA end suggests the J call may be wrong. This CDR3 contains 13 residues. Germline CDR1 and CDR2: SGHNT and YENEEA. The CDR3 coding sequence is TGTGCCAGCAGCTTAATGTTTGGGGAGACCCAGTACTTC. Its translation is CASSLMFGETQYF.

The chain is built from TRBV21-1 and TRBJ2-6; the D call TRBD1 from the table was never checked on the DNA. TRBV21-1 is flagged as a pseudogene. This CDR3 is 20 amino acids long. Here the CDR3 reads CASSPKRPRDKSSGANVLTF. As DNA, the CDR3 is TGTGCCAGCAGCCCGAAAAGACCCCGGGACAAAAGCTCTGGGGCCAACGTCCTGACTTTC.

In this sample, this clonotype turned up a few times. The V call is TRBV9, the J call TRBJ2-3; TRBD2 matches at 7 bases. The CDR3 consists of 14 residues. The junction had 4 bases not matched to a gene; V was cut back by 2 bases and J by 4 bases. The germline V gene has CDR1 SGDLS and CDR2 YYNGEE. DNA for the CDR3: TGTGCCAGCAGCGTTGCAGCGGGATCAGATACGCAGTATTTT. Translation: CASSVAAGSDTQYF.

This clonotype was observed a few times. The chain recombines TRBV6-6 with TRBJ2-1; 8 nucleotides align to TRBD2. The CDR3 length is 17 residues. Trimming cost V 0 bases and J 6 bases; bases outside gene matches: 10. The germline V gene has CDR1 MNHNY and CDR2 SVGAGI (reference sequence). The CDR3 region is CASSYSISSGPANEQFF. The CDR3 region has the DNA TGTGCCAGCAGTTACTCGATTTCTAGCGGGCCCGCCAATGAGCAGTTCTTC.

There are a few counts of this clonotype. This chain links TRBV27 with TRBJ2-5, with 15 bases identical to TRBD2. Germline V gene data show CDR1 as MNHEY and CDR2 as SMNVEV (reference sequence). V trimming: 8 bases; J trimming: 13 bases; junction bases outside the gene matches: 8. The CDR3 consists of 13 residues. CDR3 coding DNA: TGTGCCAGCGGAGGACTAGCGGGGGGGGCATGGTACTTC. Its translation: CASGGLAGGAWYF.

This chain joins TRBV21-1 and TRBJ2-4; the table's D call, TRBD2, has no DNA check behind it. TRBJ2-7 explains the end of the DNA better; the J call may be wrong. TRBV21-1 is noted as a pseudogene. The CDR3 has 19 amino acids. DNA for the CDR3: TGTGCCAGCAGGGGGGGAGGCAGAAAGGGTACGGATCGAGGGTACGAGCAGTACTTC. Its protein is CASRGGGRKGTDRGYEQYF.

This clonotype turned up a few times. The CDR3 spells CSVESRVYGYTF. The CDR3 coding sequence is TGCAGCGTTGAATCGCGGGTCTATGGCTACACCTTC. V gene TRBV29-1 combines with J gene TRBJ1-2; D is ambiguous. The CDR3 loop spans 12 amino acids. The V end was cut by 2 bases, the J end by 4 bases, with 8 bases between. Germline lookup yields CDR1 SQVTM and CDR2 ANQGSEA.